This T cell receptor (beta chain) was captured by sequencing in a study of molecular identifiers for immune sequencing clone quantification. Sequencing libraries of naive CD8 cells derived from approximately 22,000 to 940,000 sorted cells with 10%, 30% or 50% RNA. The CDR3 spans 15 residues. Germline V gene lookup returns CDR1 MGHDK and CDR2 SYGVNS. Worth noting for this clonotype: The junction does not match germline at one end; this may be a read error.

TCRdb passed the PCR reads through MiXCR, listing each CDR3 protein once. The sample includes about 640,000 distinct CDR3 sequences, just under 20% of them seen just once. Sequences were obtained from naive CD8+ T cells from blood, with Jurkat cell RNA spiked in. Specified subset: FACS-sorted CD8+CD4-CCR7+CD45RA+ naive T cells. This clonotype originated in a human donor in good health. Some libraries in this study had Jurkat cell RNA spiked in. The chain employs TRBV25-1 and TRBJ1-6, with D unclear. The CDR3 nucleotides read TGTGCCAGCAGTGAGGGGAGCTCCTATAGTTCACCCCCCCACTTT. As protein: CASSEGSSYSSPPHF.